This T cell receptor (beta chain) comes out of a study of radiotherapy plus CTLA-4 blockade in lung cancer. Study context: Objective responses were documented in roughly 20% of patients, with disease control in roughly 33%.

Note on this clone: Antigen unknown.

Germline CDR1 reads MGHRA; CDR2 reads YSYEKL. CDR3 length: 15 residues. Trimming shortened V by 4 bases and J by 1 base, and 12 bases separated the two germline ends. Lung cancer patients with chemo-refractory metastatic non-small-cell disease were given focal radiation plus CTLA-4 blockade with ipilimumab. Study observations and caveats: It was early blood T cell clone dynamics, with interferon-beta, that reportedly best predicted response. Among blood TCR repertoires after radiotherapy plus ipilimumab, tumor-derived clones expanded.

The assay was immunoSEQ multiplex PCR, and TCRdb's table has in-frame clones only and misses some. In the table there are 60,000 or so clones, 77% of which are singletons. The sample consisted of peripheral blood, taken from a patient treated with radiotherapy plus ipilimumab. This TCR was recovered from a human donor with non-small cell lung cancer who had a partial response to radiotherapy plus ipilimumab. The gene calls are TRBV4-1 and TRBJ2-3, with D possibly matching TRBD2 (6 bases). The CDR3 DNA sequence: TGCGCCAGCAGCCGAGACCCGGGGGGCACAGATACGCAGTATTTT. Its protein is CASSRDPGGTDTQYF.